This T cell receptor beta chain was profiled in a study of PD-L1 blockade in urothelial cancer (dated by TCRdb to the late 2010s). Looking at the study overall: Every patient began therapy in about 2014 and was given atezolizumab 1,200 mg intravenously every 3 weeks. Blood samples were analyzed at 3 weeks after treatment start (second dose) and at 6 weeks after treatment start. The study, an exploratory multi-omic analysis, examined somatic, immune and clinical correlates of response to PD-L1 blockade with atezolizumab in urothelial cancer. Pretreatment tumor samples and matched peripheral blood, collected serially before and after atezolizumab treatment, underwent TCR sequencing. A median of about 150,000 T cells and 85,000 or so unique TCRs was obtained from blood samples, and a median clonality of 0.080 was observed. Durable clinical benefit was defined as progression-free survival longer than 6 months, and TCR features were also tested against progression-free and overall survival. Under 30 patients had pretreatment blood TCR-seq, roughly 24 had at least one posttreatment blood collection, and roughly 24 had tumor TCR-seq. An ECOG performance status of 0 or 1 was recorded for the patients, and 0 to 3 prior chemotherapy regimens had been received by the patients. Whole exome sequencing and RNA sequencing of pretreatment tumors were performed alongside TCR sequencing in the same patients. Twenty-five of 29 patients were identified as males with urothelial cancer of bladder origin, and a prior smoking history was reported by 18 of 29 patients. Durable clinical benefit was achieved by nine patients and was not achieved by 20 patients. What the work shows at the level of the full study, not this receptor alone: At 3 weeks after the start of treatment, tumor-associated TCR clones in peripheral blood had expanded more in patients with durable benefit (n of about 21, p = 0.022). Because the sample size was small (n ≈ 30) and many of the analyses were exploratory, the results are meant to be hypothesis-generating. Improved progression-free and overall survival was associated with having pretreatment peripheral blood TCR clonality below the median.

Synthetic TCR analog templates were spiked into each PCR so that absolute template abundance could be estimated from read counts. The immunoSEQ assay used bias-controlled V and J gene primers to amplify TCRbeta CDR3 regions from genomic DNA. Sequencing of rearranged TCRbeta segments was done at approximately 20X coverage. In the original analysis: Sequencing errors were corrected by clustering and CDR3s were annotated against IMGT to assign V, D and J genes. Only productive TCRbeta rearrangements were used in downstream analyses, excluding out-of-frame or stop-codon sequences. To compute clonality, Shannon entropy was normalized by the log of the number of unique productive sequences and then subtracted from one. Fisher's exact test with Benjamini-Hochberg correction, at a threshold of adjusted p below 0.01, was used to find clones that differed between time points or between blood and tumor. The table comes from immuneACCESS by way of TCRdb, which keeps in-frame sequences with V and J called. Part of the clones is missing from these tables; in studies checked, under half for an unresolved V gene and the rest for unknown reasons. The DNA was the basis for D and trimming; V, J and clone size are from that table. This sample is represented by tens of thousands of clones; roughly 81% of them were singletons. The ten largest make up 5% to 7% of the sample.

Concerning this clone: Its specific antigen is unknown. Base qualities are not provided; no much larger clone lies one nucleotide away.

The time point label on this specimen signifies: pretreatment peripheral blood. The cohort comprised 25 to 35 patients with locally advanced or metastatic urothelial carcinoma treated at Memorial Sloan Kettering on a trial protocol. Peripheral blood mononuclear cells were collected pretreatment and during treatment, at between 1 and 8 total time points per patient. The Qiagen DNeasy Blood extraction kit was used to purify genomic DNA from total PBMCs and tumor samples. PBMCs were collected pretreatment and during treatment, and were isolated and stored as previously described. The CDR3 starts with the cysteine, ends with the phenylalanine, and has 14 residues. Only the CDR3 portion is preserved as DNA: 42 bases, with reading frame beginning at the first base. CDR1 and CDR2 are read off the germline V gene (reference sequence) as PRHDT and FYEKMQ. Trimming removed 6 bases from V and 5 bases from J; the gene matches leave 4 bases unexplained.

This sample comprised PBMCs, obtained around atezolizumab (anti-PD-L1) treatment. The chain couples TRBV13 to TRBJ2-5; 12 central nucleotides agree with TRBD2. The receptor was derived from a man in his sixties or seventies with urothelial cancer. For the CDR3, the sequence is CASRSSGGAETQYF. The DNA sequence is as follows: TGTGCCAGCAGATCTAGCGGGGGGGCCGAGACCCAGTACTTC.